The 18 T cell receptor beta chains given below trace back to one sample, sequenced in a study of shared clonotypes between healthy human individuals. The repertoire was sequenced with immunoSEQ multiplex PCR; TCRdb's copy has only in-frame clones and lacks some. The sample includes 450,000 to 600,000 clones, around 79% of them seen just once. What was sequenced was PBMCs. The receptors shown here come from a woman aged 35 to 49 in good health. Some clones in this sample may be carry-over from other donors' samples.

CDR3 protein: CASSLESVVSSGRALLEQFF. In DNA form, the CDR3 reads TGTGCCAGCAGCTTAGAATCGGTCGTTAGTAGCGGGAGGGCCCTGCTTGAGCAGTTCTTC. This chain links TRBV11-2 with TRBJ2-1; 11 bases line up with TRBD2. Germline V CDR1 and CDR2: SGHAT, FQNNGV. CDR3 length: 20 residues. V lost 0 bases and J lost 9; bases outside the gene matches: 19.

This clone was seen a single time. The chain carries TRBV7-2 and TRBJ1-5; no reliable D call. The ends were cut back, 5 bases at V and 5 bases at J, with 10 bases in the middle. Germline CDR1 reads SGHTA; CDR2 reads FQGNSA. The CDR3 runs 13 residues. As DNA, the CDR3 is TGTGCCAGCAGCCCAGACATGGATCAGCCCCAGCATTTT. Its translation: CASSPDMDQPQHF.

This clone was detected a few times. CDR3 sequence (DNA): TGTGCCAGCAGTCCCACTCTCCTAGACCCCTACAATGAGCAGTTCTTC. As protein: CASSPTLLDPYNEQFF. This chain uses TRBV27 with TRBJ2-1; D not resolved. The CDR3 totals 16 residues. The V and J ends lost 5 bases and 2 bases respectively, with 16 bases between them. CDR1 MNHEY and CDR2 SMNVEV come from the germline V gene (reference sequence).

This chain uses TRBV7-3 with TRBJ1-6, with 9 nucleotides matching TRBD1. The J segment lost 7 bases and the V segment lost 5 bases, leaving 3 bases of the junction unmatched. The CDR3 is 14 amino acids. The germline gives CDR1 SGHTA, CDR2 FQGTGA. This CDR3 reads CASSETGGNSPLHF. As DNA, the CDR3 is TGTGCCAGCAGCGAGACAGGGGGAAATTCACCCCTCCACTTT. Full variable domain (rest looked up from reference TRBV7-3 and TRBJ1-6): GAGVSQTPSNKVTEKGKYVELRCDPISGHTALYWYRQSLGQGPEFLIYFQGTGAADDSGLPNDRFFAVRPEGSVSTLKIQRTERGDSAVYLCASSETGGNSPLHFGNGTRLTVT.

The rearrangement joins TRBV7-2 to TRBJ2-3; D possibly uses TRBD1 or TRBD2 (5 bases each). Trimming cost V 5 bases and J 3 bases, with 18 bases left between them. CDR3 length: 16 amino acids. Germline V gives CDR1 SGHTA, CDR2 FQGNSA. In DNA, the CDR3 is TGTGCCAGCAGCCCTTTCGGGACCGTGGGGACAGATACGCAGTATTTT. Protein product: CASSPFGTVGTDTQYF.

This clone was found once. The gene calls are TRBV30 and TRBJ1-2, with D perhaps TRBD1 (6 bases). The CDR3 is made up of 13 amino acids. Per germline, CDR1 GTSNPN and CDR2 SVGIG (reference sequence). With 1 base removed from V and 8 bases from J, the gap between germline ends came to 14 bases. DNA of the CDR3: TGTGCCTGGAGTGCCTCAGGGGTGAGAGGCTACACCTTC. This translates into CAWSASGVRGYTF.

This clone was detected only once. The rearrangement links TRBV5-4 to TRBJ1-3; D is ambiguous. This CDR3 comprises 16 residues. Trimming removed 4 bases at V and 2 bases at J, with 16 bases between. Germline CDR1 is SGHNT and CDR2 is YYREEE (reference sequence). The CDR3 coding sequence is TGTGCCAGCAGCCCTGGATCACGGAACACTGGAAACACCATATATTTT. Translating it yields CASSPGSRNTGNTIYF.

The chain carries TRBV6-1 and TRBJ1-4; D might be TRBD1 (5 bases). Germline V gene data show CDR1 as MNHNS and CDR2 as SASEGT. The CDR3 is 14 amino acids. The ends were cut back, 4 bases at V and 7 bases at J, with 13 bases in the middle. The CDR3 DNA reads as TGTGCCAGCAGTGGGGGTCGGAGGGGTGAAAAACTGTTTTTT. This codes for CASSGGRRGEKLFF.

This clone was counted ten times or more. The chain uses TRBV5-1 and TRBJ2-3; weak D call: TRBD1 (5 bases). Germline CDR1 reads SGHRS; CDR2 reads YFSETQ. The CDR3 has 17 amino acids. The V end lost 0 bases, the J end lost 0 bases, and 14 bases lay between the germline ends. In nucleotides, the CDR3 is TGCGCCAGCAGCTTGGCGATAGGGGCAGACAGCACAGATACGCAGTATTTT. This codes for CASSLAIGADSTDTQYF.

This rearrangement joins TRBV6-5 to TRBJ2-3; TRBD1 matches 7 bases. Looked up from germline, CDR1 is MNHEY and CDR2 is SVGAGI. V gave up 4 bases and J gave up 0 bases; unmatched junction bases: 4. This CDR3 is built from 15 residues. For the CDR3, the DNA is TGTGCCAGCAGTTGGGACAGTCCTAGCACAGATACGCAGTATTTT. Translated, it gives CASSWDSPSTDTQYF.

Of note for this clone: Other DNA sequences within the sample encode an identical CDR3. This chain links TRBV2 with TRBJ2-2, with D possibly matching TRBD2 (5 bases). V was cut by 6 bases and J by 7 bases, with 9 bases left in between. CDR1 and CDR2 from the germline V gene are SNHLY and FYNNEI. This CDR3 is 12 amino acids long. CDR3 nucleotides: TGTGCCAGCAGCCCTGAGGGCGGGGAGCTGTTTTTT. Its protein is CASSPEGGELFF.

The V gene is TRBV27, the J gene TRBJ1-1; D is possibly TRBD1 (6 bases). The germline CDR1 and CDR2 sequences are MNHEY and SMNVEV (reference sequence). Trimming removed 0 bases at V and 7 bases at J, with 9 bases between. The CDR3 is made up of 13 amino acids. The chain's CDR3 is CASSLSLQGEAFF. CDR3 nucleotide sequence: TGTGCCAGCAGTTTATCGCTACAGGGTGAAGCTTTCTTT.

This clone appeared many times. In DNA form, the CDR3 reads TGTGCCAGCAGCTTAGGACCGGTCGGGGAGCAGTACTTC. The encoded protein is CASSLGPVGEQYF. The rearrangement links TRBV7-8 to TRBJ2-7; no definite D call. Germline V gene lookup returns CDR1 SGHVS and CDR2 FQNEAQ. Trimming left V 1 base short and J 7 bases short, with 11 bases between. CDR3 size: 13 residues.

The genes are TRBV7-9 and TRBJ2-1; the D gene is possibly TRBD1 (5 bases). Per germline, CDR1 SEHNR and CDR2 FQNEAQ (reference sequence). This CDR3 is built from 12 residues. Between the trimmed V and J ends, which lost 5 bases and 10 bases, there was a span of 12 bases. This CDR3 reads CASSIGHMEQFF. CDR3 sequence (DNA): TGTGCCAGCAGCATCGGACACATGGAGCAGTTCTTC.

This chain joins TRBV6-5 and TRBJ2-7; D is possibly TRBD2 (5 bases). Per germline, CDR1 MNHEY and CDR2 SVGAGI. Trimming shortened V by 2 bases and J by 2 bases, and 7 bases separated the two germline ends. The CDR3 consists of 13 residues. CDR3 sequence reads: CASSYSGTYEQYF. The CDR3 region has the DNA TGTGCCAGCAGTTACAGCGGAACCTACGAGCAGTACTTC.

The chain is built from TRBV18 and TRBJ2-1, with D unresolved. The ends were cut back, 2 bases at V and 12 bases at J, with 17 bases in the middle. Germline CDR1 KGHSH, CDR2 LQKENI. The CDR3 extends over 14 amino acids. CDR3 region: CASSPKDQPDRQFF. The CDR3 DNA is TGTGCCAGCTCACCAAAGGACCAGCCCGATCGGCAGTTCTTC.

Remarks on this clone: A much larger clone is a single base away; this may be a read error. Distinct nucleotide sequences in the sample also encode this CDR3. This chain links TRBV14 with TRBJ2-7; D tentatively fits TRBD1 or TRBD2 (5 bases each). The CDR3 runs 17 residues. Between the trimmed V and J ends, which lost 1 base and 3 bases, there was a span of 19 bases. In germline, CDR1 is SGHDN, CDR2 FVKESK. The CDR3 nucleotides are TGTGCCAGCAGCCAAGTTGGGAGAACAGGAAGGAGCTACGAGCAGTACTTC. Translating it yields CASSQVGRTGRSYEQYF.

The chain recombines TRBV6-4 with TRBJ1-3; a possible D gene is TRBD1 (6 bases). The CDR3 has 15 residues. CDR1 and CDR2 from the germline V gene are MRHNA and SNTAGT. V was shortened by 4 bases and J by 4 bases, with 14 bases between the two germline ends. The CDR3 DNA reads as TGTGCCAGCAGTGGCAGGGGTTGGGGAGGAAACACCATATATTTT. Amino acid sequence: CASSGRGWGGNTIYF.